One and the same sample provided the 27 T cell receptor beta chains below, sequenced in a study of neurological immune-mediated disorders. In TCRdb, the 5' RACE reads were re-called with MiXCR into one record per CDR3 protein. There are approximately 43,000 distinct CDR3 sequences in the sample; 2% to 3% occur only once, and approximately 12% lies in the top ten. Sequences were obtained from PBMCs. These receptors originate from a man aged 25 to 45 with multiple sclerosis.

This clonotype was seen at least ten times. V gene TRBV5-1 combines with J gene TRBJ1-1; weak D call: TRBD1 (5 bases). The germline V and J ends were trimmed by 3 bases and 3 bases, with 15 bases remaining between them. Germline lookup yields CDR1 SGHRS and CDR2 YFSETQ. The CDR3 sequence is 15 residues long. The CDR3 loop reads CASSWPRGSDTEAFF. The CDR3 DNA is TGCGCCAGCAGCTGGCCTAGGGGCTCTGACACTGAAGCTTTCTTT.

This clonotype was detected many times. The J gene is TRBJ2-2, the V gene TRBV29-1; D unclear. V dropped 4 bases and J dropped 0 bases, with 6 bases sitting between them. CDR1 SQVTM and CDR2 ANQGSEA come from the germline V gene. The CDR3 contains 13 residues. CDR3 DNA: TGCAGCGTTGTGCCGGCGAACACCGGGGAGCTGTTTTTT. Encoded protein: CSVVPANTGELFF.

This clonotype was detected ten times or more. This chain joins TRBV5-1 and TRBJ2-5; the D is unclear. Trimming removed 0 bases at V and 1 base at J, with 1 base between. There are 12 residues in the CDR3. Germline values: CDR1 SGHRS, CDR2 YFSETQ. CDR3 DNA sequence: TGCGCCAGCAGCTTGGGCCAAGAGACCCAGTACTTC. It specifies CASSLGQETQYF.

This clonotype was counted ten times or more. The rearrangement joins TRBV20-1 to TRBJ2-5; D gene uncertain. Deletions cut 3 bases from V and 3 bases from J, with 20 bases between. Germline V gene lookup returns CDR1 DFQATT and CDR2 SNEGSKA (reference sequence). The CDR3 loop spans 16 amino acids. The CDR3 loop reads CSASPPASRVEETQYF. The CDR3 coding sequence is TGCAGTGCTAGTCCTCCGGCTAGTCGGGTAGAAGAGACCCAGTACTTC.

This clonotype has at least ten counts. The chain employs TRBV20-1 and TRBJ1-5; TRBD1 might be the D (5 bases). This CDR3 comprises 14 residues. V was trimmed by 6 bases and J by 4 bases, leaving 16 bases between them. CDR1 DFQATT and CDR2 SNEGSKA come from the germline V gene (reference sequence). CDR3 protein: CSAPLGGSNQPQHF. DNA for the CDR3: TGCAGTGCCCCCCTGGGGGGTAGTAATCAGCCCCAGCATTTT.

This clonotype was found many times. The CDR3 spells CSALSGTNYNEQFF. In nucleotides, the CDR3 is TGCAGTGCTCTATCCGGGACGAACTACAATGAGCAGTTCTTC. The chain is built from TRBV20-1 and TRBJ2-1; D tentatively reads TRBD1 or TRBD2 (5 bases each). Germline CDR1 and CDR2: DFQATT and SNEGSKA (reference sequence). This CDR3 is 14 amino acids long. V was trimmed by 5 bases and J by 3 bases, leaving 14 bases between them.

This clonotype has at least ten counts. The chain is built from TRBV29-1 and TRBJ2-7, with TRBD2 as a possible D gene (6 bases). The CDR3 is 14 amino acids. V was cut by 4 bases and J by 5 bases, with 18 bases left in between. CDR1 is SQVTM, CDR2 ANQGSEA, per germline. In nucleotides, the CDR3 is TGCAGCGTTGCCCTCGGAGGGGCGTTCCACGAGCAGTACTTC. This codes for CSVALGGAFHEQYF.

At least ten counts were recorded for this clonotype. The J gene is TRBJ2-1, the V gene TRBV5-5; D is undetermined. Germline loops: CDR1 SGHKS, CDR2 YYEKEE (reference sequence). The CDR3 runs to 13 residues. V lost 0 bases, J lost 5 bases, and 6 bases lay in between. CDR3 in DNA: TGTGCCAGCAGCTTGGGGAGCCACAATGAGCAGTTCTTC. Its translation is CASSLGSHNEQFF.

This clonotype has a count of ten or more. The rearrangement joins TRBV7-8 to TRBJ1-5, with D perhaps matching TRBD1 (5 bases). V was trimmed by 0 bases and J by 7 bases, leaving 13 bases between them. CDR3 length: 15 amino acids. The V gene's germline CDR1 is SGHVS and CDR2 FQNEAQ. CDR3 loop: CASSLAPSAGQPQHF. CDR3 sequence (DNA): TGTGCCAGCAGCTTAGCTCCCTCAGCAGGGCAGCCCCAGCATTTT.

This clonotype was seen repeatedly, ten times or more. V gene TRBV7-2 combines with J gene TRBJ1-5; D gene ambiguous. The CDR3 totals 13 residues. Germline-derived CDR1 and CDR2 are SGHTA and FQGNSA. V lost 5 bases and J lost 3, with 8 bases in between. CDR3 loop: CASSVEINQPQHF. The CDR3 nucleotides read TGTGCCAGCAGCGTAGAAATCAATCAGCCCCAGCATTTT.

This clonotype was found many times. The genes are TRBV7-6 and TRBJ2-3; tentative D call: TRBD1 (5 bases). The length of the CDR3 is 15 residues. Germline values: CDR1 SGHVS, CDR2 FNYEAQ. V was pared by 5 bases and J by 4 bases, with 16 bases between. CDR3 sequence: CASSPKRTGSDTQYF. In DNA form, the CDR3 reads TGTGCCAGCAGCCCTAAGAGAACAGGCTCAGATACGCAGTATTTT.

This clonotype has more than one count but fewer than ten. At one of its ends the junction is not consistent with the germline gene, which may arise from a read error. This rearrangement joins TRBV27 to TRBJ1-6; possibly TRBD1 for D (5 bases). The CDR3 has 13 residues. Germline values: CDR1 MNHEY, CDR2 SMNVEV (reference sequence). CDR3 residues: CAPARDVNSTLNF. In DNA form, the CDR3 reads TGTGCCCCTGCCCGGGACGTGAATTCAACCCTCAACTTT.

This clonotype was seen ten or more times. This chain uses TRBV28 with TRBJ2-7, with 8 bases matching TRBD1. J was trimmed by 3 bases and V by 2 bases; bases with no gene match: 3. Germline values: CDR1 MDHEN, CDR2 SYDVKM. The CDR3 contains 14 residues. The CDR3 DNA reads TGTGCCAGCAGTTTAGGTGGACAGGGCTACGAGCAGTACTTC. The encoded protein is CASSLGGQGYEQYF.

This clonotype was observed at least ten times. The V and J genes are TRBV12-3 or TRBV12-4 and TRBJ1-1; maybe TRBD1 (6 bases). The CDR3 is made up of 15 amino acids. Trimming took 5 bases from V and 0 from J, leaving 13 bases between them. The CDR3 is CASSHRQALNTEAFF. The CDR3 bases are TGTGCCAGCAGTCACCGACAGGCCCTGAACACTGAAGCTTTCTTT.

This clonotype was picked up many times. This chain links TRBV20-1 with TRBJ2-3; no reliable D call. CDR1 DFQATT and CDR2 SNEGSKA come from the germline V gene (reference sequence). V lost 5 bases to trimming and J lost 6 bases, with 21 bases between them. The CDR3 has 15 amino acids. The CDR3 loop reads CSASATSMDLDTQYF. As DNA, the CDR3 is TGCAGTGCTTCGGCGACTTCCATGGACCTTGATACGCAGTATTTT.

In this sample, this clonotype turned up many times. J is TRBJ2-3 and V is TRBV7-2; 9 bases map to TRBD2. This CDR3 region has 15 residues. Germline V CDR1 and CDR2: SGHTA, FQGNSA. The ends lost 2 bases at V and 4 bases at J; junction bases unmatched: 4. CDR3 protein: CASSLLAGEADTQYF. The DNA of the CDR3 is TGTGCCAGCAGCTTATTAGCGGGAGAGGCAGATACGCAGTATTTT. The full variable domain, completed using reference TRBV7-2 and TRBJ2-3, is GAGVSQSPSNKVTEKGKDVELRCDPISGHTALYWYRQSLGQGLEFLIYFQGNSAPDKSGLPSDRFSAERTGGSVSTLTIQRTQQEDSAVYLCASSLLAGEADTQYFGPGTRLTVL.

This clonotype was observed many times. The chain combines TRBV4-2 with TRBJ2-7, with 11 bases aligning to TRBD2. The J segment lost 2 bases and the V segment lost 0 bases, leaving 9 bases of the junction unmatched. CDR3 size: 18 residues. Germline V lookup: CDR1 LGHNA, CDR2 YNFKEQ. In DNA, the CDR3 is TGTGCCAGCAGCCAAGATGAGGGGCTAGCGGGAGGTGCCTACGAGCAGTACTTC. Protein sequence: CASSQDEGLAGGAYEQYF.

Ten or more counts support this clonotype. This chain connects TRBV9 to TRBJ2-2, with 7 bases lining up with TRBD1. The CDR3 has 14 amino acids. Germline lookup yields CDR1 SGDLS and CDR2 YYNGEE. J gave up 4 bases and V 3 bases, and 3 bases lay outside the gene matches. DNA of the CDR3: TGTGCCAGCAGCGGGGGACAGCCCACCGGGGAGCTGTTTTTT. Amino acids: CASSGGQPTGELFF.

Many counts were recorded for this clonotype. V usage is TRBV12-3 or TRBV12-4 and J usage is TRBJ2-7, with TRBD1 as a possible D gene (6 bases). CDR3 length equals 12 residues. Deletions cut 6 bases from V and 5 bases from J, with 11 bases between. The chain's CDR3 is CASRRNRDEQYF. The DNA for the CDR3 is TGTGCCAGCAGACGGAACAGGGACGAGCAGTACTTC.

This clonotype was observed many times. The chain employs TRBV9 and TRBJ2-3; the match to TRBD2 covers 8 bases. The CDR3 is made up of 15 amino acids. V dropped 0 bases and J dropped 4; count of bases not matched to a gene: 4. Germline V gene lookup returns CDR1 SGDLS and CDR2 YYNGEE. CDR3 region: CASSVASGSADTQYF. In nucleotides, the CDR3 is TGTGCCAGCAGCGTAGCGAGCGGGAGCGCAGATACGCAGTATTTT.

By frequency in the sample, this clonotype is medium-sized. The chain carries TRBV7-9 and TRBJ2-2, with D tentatively TRBD1 (6 bases). V shed 4 bases and J shed 4 bases, with 10 bases lying between them. The CDR3 consists of 14 residues. CDR1 is SEHNR and CDR2 is FQNEAQ in the germline V gene (reference sequence). The CDR3 nucleotides read TGTGCCAGCAGCTCAGGGGAGCCCACCGGGGAGCTGTTTTTT. Protein sequence: CASSSGEPTGELFF.

This clonotype showed up many times. The chain joins TRBV7-2 to TRBJ1-5; TRBD1 agrees at 8 bases. CDR1 is SGHTA, CDR2 FQGNSA, per germline. This CDR3 region has 16 residues. The J segment lost 4 bases and the V segment lost 5 bases, leaving 10 bases of the junction unmatched. The CDR3 loop is CASSQRQGQLNQPQHF. For the CDR3, the DNA is TGTGCCAGCAGCCAACGACAGGGGCAGCTAAATCAGCCCCAGCATTTT.

This clonotype was seen a few times. A clone one base away is much larger, so this may be a read error. This chain joins TRBV20-1 and TRBJ2-7; tentative D call: TRBD2 (7 bases). Germline CDR1 reads DFQATT; CDR2 reads SNEGSKA (reference sequence). V was trimmed by 1 base and J by 3 bases, leaving 19 bases between them. The length of the CDR3 is 16 residues. As DNA, the CDR3 is TGCAGTGCTAGAGCGGACAAGGGGGGGTTTAGCTACGAGCAGTACTTC. It is translated as CSARADKGGFSYEQYF.

This clonotype came up many times. The J gene is TRBJ2-5, the V gene TRBV12-3 or TRBV12-4; 10 bases match TRBD2. V was clipped by 2 bases and J by 5 bases; unmatched bases: 5. This CDR3 contains 15 residues. This CDR3 is CASSLSGGAGETQYF. In DNA, the CDR3 is TGTGCCAGCAGTTTAAGCGGGGGGGCTGGGGAGACCCAGTACTTC.

This clonotype was observed at least ten times. The chain joins TRBV20-1 to TRBJ2-4, with 10 positions matching TRBD2. Looked up from germline, CDR1 is DFQATT and CDR2 is SNEGSKA (reference sequence). Trimming cost V 0 bases and J 8 bases; bases outside gene matches: 4. The CDR3 extends over 14 amino acids. DNA for the CDR3: TGCAGTGCTAGAGATAGCGGGGGGATGGACATTCAGTACTTC. Its translation: CSARDSGGMDIQYF.

This clonotype was seen at least ten times. J is TRBJ1-6 and V is TRBV20-1; tentative D call: TRBD1 (6 bases). Germline loops: CDR1 DFQATT, CDR2 SNEGSKA (reference sequence). With 6 bases removed from V and 8 bases from J, the gap between germline ends came to 14 bases. The CDR3 is 13 amino acids. The CDR3 DNA sequence: TGCAGTGCCCCCGCCCCAGGGGATTCACCCCTCCACTTT. Encoded protein: CSAPAPGDSPLHF.

This clonotype was seen repeatedly, ten times or more. The gene calls are TRBV20-1 and TRBJ1-1, with TRBD1 matching 7 bases. Germline V gives CDR1 DFQATT, CDR2 SNEGSKA (reference sequence). V lost 5 bases, J lost 3 bases, and 9 bases stayed unmatched. CDR3 length: 14 amino acids. CDR3 protein: CSASAGGKDTEAFF. In DNA, the CDR3 is TGCAGTGCTTCAGCAGGGGGTAAAGACACTGAAGCTTTCTTT.